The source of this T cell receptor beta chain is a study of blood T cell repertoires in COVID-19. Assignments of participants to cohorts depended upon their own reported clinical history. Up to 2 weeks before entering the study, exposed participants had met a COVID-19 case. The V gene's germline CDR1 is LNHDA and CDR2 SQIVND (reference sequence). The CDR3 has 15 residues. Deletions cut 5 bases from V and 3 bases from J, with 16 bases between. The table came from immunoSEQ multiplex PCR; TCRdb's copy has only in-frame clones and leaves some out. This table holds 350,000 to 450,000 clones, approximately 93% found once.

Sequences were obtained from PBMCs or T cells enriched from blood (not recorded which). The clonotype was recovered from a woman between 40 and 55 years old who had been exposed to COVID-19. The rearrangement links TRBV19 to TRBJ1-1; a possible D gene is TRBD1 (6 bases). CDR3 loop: CASSPRPQGYTEAFF. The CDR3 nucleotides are TGTGCCAGTAGTCCCCGCCCCCAGGGGTACACTGAAGCTTTCTTT.